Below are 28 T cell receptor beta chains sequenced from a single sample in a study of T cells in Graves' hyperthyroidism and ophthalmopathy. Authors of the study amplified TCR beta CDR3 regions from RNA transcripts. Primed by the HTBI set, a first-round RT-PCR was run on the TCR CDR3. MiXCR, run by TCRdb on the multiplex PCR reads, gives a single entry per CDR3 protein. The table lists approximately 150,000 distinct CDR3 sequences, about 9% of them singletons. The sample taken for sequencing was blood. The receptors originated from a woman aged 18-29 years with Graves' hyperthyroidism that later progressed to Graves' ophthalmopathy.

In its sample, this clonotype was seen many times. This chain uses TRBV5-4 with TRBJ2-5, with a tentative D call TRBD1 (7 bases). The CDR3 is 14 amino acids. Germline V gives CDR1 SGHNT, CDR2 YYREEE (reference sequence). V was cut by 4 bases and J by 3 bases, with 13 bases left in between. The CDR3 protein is CASSRGTVKETQYF. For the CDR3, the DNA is TGTGCCAGCAGCCGGGGGACAGTCAAAGAGACCCAGTACTTC.

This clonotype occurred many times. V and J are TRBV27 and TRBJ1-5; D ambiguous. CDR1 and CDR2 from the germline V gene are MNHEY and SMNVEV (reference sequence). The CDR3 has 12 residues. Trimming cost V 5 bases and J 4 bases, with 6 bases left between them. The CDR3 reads CASSRANQPQHF. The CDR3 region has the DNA TGTGCCAGCAGTAGGGCGAATCAGCCCCAGCATTTT.

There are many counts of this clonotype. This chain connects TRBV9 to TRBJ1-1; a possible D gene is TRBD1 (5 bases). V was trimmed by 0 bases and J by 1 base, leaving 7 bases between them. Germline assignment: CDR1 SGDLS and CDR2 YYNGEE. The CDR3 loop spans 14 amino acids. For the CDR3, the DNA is TGTGCCAGCAGCGTAGTTGGGGGGAACACTGAAGCTTTCTTT. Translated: CASSVVGGNTEAFF.

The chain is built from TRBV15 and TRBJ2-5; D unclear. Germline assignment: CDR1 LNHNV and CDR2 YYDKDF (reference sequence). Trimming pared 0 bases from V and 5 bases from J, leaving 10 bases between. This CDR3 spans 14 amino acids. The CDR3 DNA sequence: TGTGCCACCAGCAGAGACGTAACGGAGGAGACCCAGTACTTC. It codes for CATSRDVTEETQYF.

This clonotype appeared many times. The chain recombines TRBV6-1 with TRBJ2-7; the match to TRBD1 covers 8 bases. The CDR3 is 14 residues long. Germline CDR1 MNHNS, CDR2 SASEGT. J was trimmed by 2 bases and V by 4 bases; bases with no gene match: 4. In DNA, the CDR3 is TGTGCCAGCAGTGTGGACAGGGCAACCTACGAGCAGTACTTC. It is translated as CASSVDRATYEQYF.

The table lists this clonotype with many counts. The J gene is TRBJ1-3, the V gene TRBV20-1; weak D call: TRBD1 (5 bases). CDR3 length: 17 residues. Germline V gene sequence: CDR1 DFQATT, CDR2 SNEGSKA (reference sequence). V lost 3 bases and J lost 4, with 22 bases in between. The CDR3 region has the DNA TGCAGTGCTAGTCCTCCCCCCGGCAGGGAGGCCGGAAACACCATATATTTT. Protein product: CSASPPPGREAGNTIYF.

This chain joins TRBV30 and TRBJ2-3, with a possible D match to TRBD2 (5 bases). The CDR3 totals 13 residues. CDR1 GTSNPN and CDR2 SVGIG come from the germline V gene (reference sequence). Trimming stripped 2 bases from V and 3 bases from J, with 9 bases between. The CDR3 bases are TGTGCCTGGAGTCCACTAGTTACAGATACGCAGTATTTT. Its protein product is CAWSPLVTDTQYF.

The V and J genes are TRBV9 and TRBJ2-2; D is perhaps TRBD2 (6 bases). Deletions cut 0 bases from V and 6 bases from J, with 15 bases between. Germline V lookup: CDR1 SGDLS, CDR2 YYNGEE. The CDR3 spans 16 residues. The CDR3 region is CASSVGYGSTAGELFF. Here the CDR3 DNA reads TGTGCCAGCAGCGTAGGATACGGGAGTACAGCCGGGGAGCTGTTTTTT.

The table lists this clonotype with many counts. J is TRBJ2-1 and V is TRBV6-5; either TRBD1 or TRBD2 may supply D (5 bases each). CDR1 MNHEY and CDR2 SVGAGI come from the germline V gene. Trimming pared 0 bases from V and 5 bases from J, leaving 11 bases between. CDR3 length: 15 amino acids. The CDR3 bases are TGTGCCAGCAGTTACTCGAGGGACCCCGACAATGAGCAGTTCTTC. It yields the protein CASSYSRDPDNEQFF.

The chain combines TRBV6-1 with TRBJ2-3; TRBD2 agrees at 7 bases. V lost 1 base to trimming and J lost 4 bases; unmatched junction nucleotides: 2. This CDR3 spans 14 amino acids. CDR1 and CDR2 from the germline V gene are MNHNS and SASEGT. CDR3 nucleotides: TGTGCCAGCAGTGAAGTGGGAGGGTCAGATACGCAGTATTTT. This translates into CASSEVGGSDTQYF.

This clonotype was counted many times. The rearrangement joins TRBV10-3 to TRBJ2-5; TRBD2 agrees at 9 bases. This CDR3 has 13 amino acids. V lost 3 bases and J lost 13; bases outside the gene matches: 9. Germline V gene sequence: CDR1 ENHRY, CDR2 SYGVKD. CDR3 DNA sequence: TGTGCCATCAGTGACGGACTAGCGAGTTTTGGGTACTTC. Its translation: CAISDGLASFGYF.

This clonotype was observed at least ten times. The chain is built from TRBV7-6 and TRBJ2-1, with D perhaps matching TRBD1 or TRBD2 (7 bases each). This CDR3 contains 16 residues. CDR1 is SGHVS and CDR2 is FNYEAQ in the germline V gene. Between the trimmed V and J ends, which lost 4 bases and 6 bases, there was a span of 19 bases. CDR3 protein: CASSSRGGAGGNEQFF. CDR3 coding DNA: TGTGCCAGCAGCTCGCGTGGGGGGGCAGGGGGCAATGAGCAGTTCTTC.

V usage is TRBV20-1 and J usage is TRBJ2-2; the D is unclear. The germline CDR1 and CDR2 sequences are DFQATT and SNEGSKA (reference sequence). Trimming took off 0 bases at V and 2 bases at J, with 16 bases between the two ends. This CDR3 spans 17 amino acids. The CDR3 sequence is CSARDHLRQRNTGELFF. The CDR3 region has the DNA TGCAGTGCTAGAGATCATCTTCGGCAGAGAAACACCGGGGAGCTGTTTTTT.

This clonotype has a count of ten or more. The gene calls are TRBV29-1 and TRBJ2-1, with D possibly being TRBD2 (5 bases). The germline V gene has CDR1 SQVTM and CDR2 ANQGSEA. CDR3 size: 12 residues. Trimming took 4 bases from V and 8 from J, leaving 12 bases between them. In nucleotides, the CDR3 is TGCAGCGTTGCACTAGTGAGGGATGAGCAGTTCTTC. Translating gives CSVALVRDEQFF.

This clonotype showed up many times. The CDR3 sequence: CSATDRTYEQYF. The CDR3 DNA is TGCAGTGCTACGGACAGGACCTACGAGCAGTACTTC. This chain joins TRBV20-1 and TRBJ2-7; TRBD1 matches 7 bases. The CDR3 is 12 residues long. The junction had 2 bases not matched to a gene; V was cut back by 4 bases and J by 2 bases. The germline CDR1 and CDR2 sequences are DFQATT and SNEGSKA (reference sequence).

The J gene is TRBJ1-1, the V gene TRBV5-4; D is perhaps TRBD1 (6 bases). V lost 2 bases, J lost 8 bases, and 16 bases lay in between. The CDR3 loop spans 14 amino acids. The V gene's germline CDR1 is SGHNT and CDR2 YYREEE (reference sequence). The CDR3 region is CASSLSGDAAEAFF. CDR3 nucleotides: TGTGCCAGCAGCTTATCAGGGGACGCGGCCGAAGCTTTCTTT. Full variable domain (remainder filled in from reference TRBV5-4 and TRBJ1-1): ETGVTQSPTHLIKTRGQQVTLRCSSQSGHNTVSWYQQALGQGPQFIFQYYREEENGRGNFPPRFSGLQFPNYSSELNVNALELDDSALYLCASSLSGDAAEAFFGQGTRLTVV.

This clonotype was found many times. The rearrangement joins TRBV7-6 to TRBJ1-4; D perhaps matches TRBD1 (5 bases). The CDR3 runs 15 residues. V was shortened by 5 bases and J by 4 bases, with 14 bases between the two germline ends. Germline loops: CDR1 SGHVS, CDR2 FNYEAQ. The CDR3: CASSDPGTDNEKLFF. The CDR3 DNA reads TGTGCCAGCAGCGACCCCGGGACGGATAATGAAAAACTGTTTTTT.

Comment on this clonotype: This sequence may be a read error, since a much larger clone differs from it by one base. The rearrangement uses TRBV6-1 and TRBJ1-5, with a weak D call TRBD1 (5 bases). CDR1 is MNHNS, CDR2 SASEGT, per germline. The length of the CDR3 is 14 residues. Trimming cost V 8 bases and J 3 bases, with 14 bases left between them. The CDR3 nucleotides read TGTGCCAGCCTGAGCAGGGAAGACAATCAGCCCCAGCATTTT. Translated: CASLSREDNQPQHF.

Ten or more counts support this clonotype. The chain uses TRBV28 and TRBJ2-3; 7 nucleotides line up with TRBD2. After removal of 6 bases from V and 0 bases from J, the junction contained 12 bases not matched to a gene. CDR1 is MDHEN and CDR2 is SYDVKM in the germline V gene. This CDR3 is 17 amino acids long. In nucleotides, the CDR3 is TGTGCCAGCAGCCCCTTTCTAGCGGCTACTAGCACAGATACGCAGTATTTT. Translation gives CASSPFLAATSTDTQYF. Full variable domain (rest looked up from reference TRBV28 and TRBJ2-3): DVKVTQSSRYLVKRTGEKVFLECVQDMDHENMFWYRQDPGLGLRLIYFSYDVKMKEKGDIPEGYSVSREKKERFSLILESASTNQTSMYLCASSPFLAATSTDTQYFGPGTRLTVL.

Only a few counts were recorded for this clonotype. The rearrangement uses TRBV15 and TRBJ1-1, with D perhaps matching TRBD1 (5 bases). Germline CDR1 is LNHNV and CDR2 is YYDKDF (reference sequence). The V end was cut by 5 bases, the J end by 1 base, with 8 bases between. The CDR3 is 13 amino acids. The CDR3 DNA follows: TGTGCCACCAGCTCCACAGGGAACACTGAAGCTTTCTTT. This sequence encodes CATSSTGNTEAFF.

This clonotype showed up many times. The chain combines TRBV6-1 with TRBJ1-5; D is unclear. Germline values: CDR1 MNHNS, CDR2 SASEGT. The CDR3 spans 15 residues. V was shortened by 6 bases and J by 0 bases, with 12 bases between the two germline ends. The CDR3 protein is CASRIRQDSNQPQHF. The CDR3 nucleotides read TGTGCCAGCAGAATCAGACAAGATAGCAATCAGCCCCAGCATTTT.

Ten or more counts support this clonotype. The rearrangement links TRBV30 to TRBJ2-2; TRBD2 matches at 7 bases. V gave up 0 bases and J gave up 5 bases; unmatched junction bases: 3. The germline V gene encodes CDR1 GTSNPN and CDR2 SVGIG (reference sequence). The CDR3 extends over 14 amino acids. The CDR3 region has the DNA TGTGCCTGGAGTGTCTGGGGAGGGACCGGGGAGCTGTTTTTT. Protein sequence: CAWSVWGGTGELFF.

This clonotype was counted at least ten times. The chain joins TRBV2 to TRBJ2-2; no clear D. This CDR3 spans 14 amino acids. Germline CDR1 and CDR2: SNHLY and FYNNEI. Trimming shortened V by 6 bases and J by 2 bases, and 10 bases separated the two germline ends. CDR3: CASSLIFNTGELFF. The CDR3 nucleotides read TGTGCCAGCAGCCTTATATTTAACACCGGGGAGCTGTTTTTT.

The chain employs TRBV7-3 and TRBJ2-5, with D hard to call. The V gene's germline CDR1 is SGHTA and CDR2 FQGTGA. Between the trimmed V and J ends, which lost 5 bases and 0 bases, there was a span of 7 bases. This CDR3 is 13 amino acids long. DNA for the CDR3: TGTGCCAGCAGCGCGAGCCACCAAGAGACCCAGTACTTC. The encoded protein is CASSASHQETQYF.

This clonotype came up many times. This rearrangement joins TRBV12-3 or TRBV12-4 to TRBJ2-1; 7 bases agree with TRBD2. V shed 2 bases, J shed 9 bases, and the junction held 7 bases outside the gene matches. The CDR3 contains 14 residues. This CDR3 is CASSLSGARSEQFF. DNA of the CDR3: TGTGCCAGCAGTTTAAGCGGGGCCCGGAGTGAGCAGTTCTTC.

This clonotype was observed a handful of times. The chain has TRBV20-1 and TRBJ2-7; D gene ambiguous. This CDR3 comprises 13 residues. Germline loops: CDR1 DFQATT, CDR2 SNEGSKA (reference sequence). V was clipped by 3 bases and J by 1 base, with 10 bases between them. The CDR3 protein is CSARSSQSYEQYF. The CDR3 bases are TGCAGTGCTAGGTCCAGTCAGTCCTACGAGCAGTACTTC.

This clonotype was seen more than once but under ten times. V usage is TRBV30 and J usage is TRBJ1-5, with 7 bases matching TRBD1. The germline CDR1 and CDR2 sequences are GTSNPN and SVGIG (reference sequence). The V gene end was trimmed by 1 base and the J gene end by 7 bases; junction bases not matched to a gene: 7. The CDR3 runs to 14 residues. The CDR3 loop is CAWSGTGLPQPQHF. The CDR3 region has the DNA TGTGCCTGGAGTGGGACAGGTCTTCCACAGCCCCAGCATTTT. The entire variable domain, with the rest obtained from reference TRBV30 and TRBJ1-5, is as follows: SQTIHQWPATLVQPVGSPLSLECTVEGTSNPNLYWYRQAAGRGLQLLFYSVGIGQISSEVPQNLSASRPQDRQFILSSKKLLLSDSGFYLCAWSGTGLPQPQHFGDGTRLSIL.

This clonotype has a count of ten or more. The CDR3 nucleotides read TGTGCCAGCATTGGAGTAGCGGGGTTGAATAGGGAGACCCAGTACTTC. Protein: CASIGVAGLNRETQYF. The chain recombines TRBV6-1 with TRBJ2-5, with TRBD2 matching over 8 bases. With 7 bases clipped from V and 5 bases from J, the junction kept 15 bases outside the gene matches. This CDR3 is 16 amino acids long. The V gene's germline CDR1 is MNHNS and CDR2 SASEGT.